This T cell receptor beta chain stems from a study of blood T cell repertoires in COVID-19. Overall study: The origin of the acute and convalescent COVID-19 samples was the United States, Italy and Spain.

The repertoire was sequenced with immunoSEQ multiplex PCR; TCRdb's copy has only in-frame clones and lacks some. The repertoire includes over 150,000 clones, around 85% of them detected once, and around 8.4% sits in the top ten. Seattle's enrolled individuals joined amid active infection and were then monitored longitudinally. The sequenced material came from peripheral blood. The receptor was isolated from a woman of 80 years or more with COVID-19, enrolled during active disease.

CDR3 nucleotide sequence: TGTGCCAGAAGCTTGCCCTCAGAGGCTGGAAACACCATATATTTT. Amino acid sequence: CARSLPSEAGNTIYF. The chain links TRBV5-3 to TRBJ1-3, with no clear D. TRBV5-3 is given ORF status, its function remaining uncertain. V was pared by 1 base and J by 2 bases, with 10 bases between. CDR3 length: 15 amino acids.